The present T cell receptor beta chain was sequenced within a study of T cells after yellow fever vaccination. Study in general: Fractions low in cell number were prepared with SMART-Seq v4 Ultra Low Input. Broader study findings: Primary-vaccination clones mostly resurfaced post-booster (nearly 97% CD4, just under 90% CD8).

Germline assignment: CDR1 SGHAT and CDR2 FQDESV (reference sequence). Trimming removed 4 bases at V and 4 bases at J, with 14 bases between. The CDR3 spans 15 residues. The 5'RACE template-switching step produced TCR cDNA and added a universal primer site and UMIs. TCRdb analysed the 5' RACE reads with MiXCR anew, one entry per CDR3 protein. Seen here are under 600,000 distinct CDR3 sequences, 21% observed once, and the top ten hold 16%. Notes on this clonotype: The antigen is unknown.

The TCR comes from a man younger than 35 who received the YFV17D yellow fever vaccine. The chain joins TRBV11-1 to TRBJ2-1; possibly TRBD2 for D (7 bases). The sample consisted of PBMCs, taken around 3 weeks after the first yellow fever vaccination. CDR3 DNA: TGTGCCAGCAGCTCCGGGGGGCGCTGGTACAATGAGCAGTTCTTC. Translation: CASSSGGRWYNEQFF. Full variable domain (missing parts from reference TRBV11-1 and TRBJ2-1): EAEVAQSPRYKITEKSQAVAFWCDPISGHATLYWYRQILGQGPELLVQFQDESVVDDSQLPKDRFSAERLKGVDSTLKIQPAELGDSAMYLCASSSGGRWYNEQFFGPGTRLTVL.